The 22 T cell receptor beta chains below were found in one sample sequenced in a study of patients and donors after allogeneic stem cell transplantation (TCRdb year 2020). The receptor library was made with RT-PCR. Sequencing instrument: NextSeq 550. The public sequencing data were trimmed at Q25 with fastp and processed into clonotypes with MiXCR by TCRdb, which kept only in-frame beta chains. Each CDR3 protein appears once, grouped with its most common genes and DNA. The sample table shows 10,000 to 15,000 distinct CDR3 sequences, and 20% to 25% are seen once. About half of the sample lies in the top ten. The specimen sequenced was blood, either unsorted or a sorted T cell fraction (not recorded which). Source of these receptors: a human donor who was either an allogeneic HSCT recipient or a stem cell or donor lymphocyte infusion donor (not recorded which). It is not recorded whose cells these are; they may come from a transplant donor.

The chain is built from TRBV20-1 and TRBJ1-1; D not certain. V shed 7 bases and J shed 1 base, with 7 bases lying between them. The length of the CDR3 is 11 residues. The V gene's germline CDR1 is DFQATT and CDR2 SNEGSKA (reference sequence). CDR3 nucleotide sequence: TGCAGTGTTGCGGGGAACACTGAAGCTTTCTTT. As protein: CSVAGNTEAFF.

The rearrangement uses TRBV15 and TRBJ1-3; tentative D call: TRBD1 (5 bases). V lost 3 bases to trimming and J lost 3 bases, with 12 bases between them. Germline CDR1 LNHNV, CDR2 YYDKDF (reference sequence). This CDR3 has 15 residues. Here the CDR3 reads CATSRDVGVGNTIYF. Written as DNA, the CDR3 is TGTGCCACCAGCAGGGACGTGGGGGTTGGAAACACCATATATTTT. Looking up the rest from reference TRBV15 and TRBJ1-3 gives the full variable domain: DAMVIQNPRYQVTQFGKPVTLSCSQTLNHNVMYWYQQKSSQAPKLLFHYYDKDFNNEADTPDNFQSRRPNTSFCFLDIRSPGLGDTAMYLCATSRDVGVGNTIYFGEGSWLTVV.

J is TRBJ2-4 and V is TRBV4-3; 8 nucleotides line up with TRBD2. The germline gives CDR1 LGHNA, CDR2 YSLEER. After removal of 1 base from V and 0 bases from J, the junction contained 14 bases not matched to a gene. This CDR3 has 20 amino acids. Here the CDR3 reads CASSQGLAGGGLLAKNIQYF. CDR3 nucleotide sequence: TGCGCCAGCAGCCAAGGTCTGGCGGGAGGCGGTTTACTAGCCAAAAACATTCAGTACTTC.

V and J are TRBV4-3 and TRBJ2-1; a possible D gene is TRBD1 (5 bases). Germline V gives CDR1 LGHNA, CDR2 YSLEER. The CDR3 has 15 amino acids. CDR3 DNA sequence: TGCGCTGACAGCCAAGAAGGGAAGCCTGGCGGTGAGCAGTTCTTC. Its translation: CADSQEGKPGGEQFF.

V and J are TRBV7-9 and TRBJ2-5, with D uncertain. The V and J ends lost 6 bases and 6 bases respectively, with 14 bases between them. CDR3 size: 13 residues. CDR1 SEHNR and CDR2 FQNEAQ come from the germline V gene (reference sequence). For the CDR3, the DNA is TGTGCCAGCAGTCCAGAATGGGTAAAGACCCAGTACTTC. It translates to CASSPEWVKTQYF.

The chain combines TRBV12-3 or TRBV12-4 with TRBJ1-6; 8 bases line up with TRBD1. V lost 5 bases and J lost 7; bases outside the gene matches: 4. The CDR3 spans 14 residues. CDR3 in amino acids: CASSNRGDNSPLHF. Written as DNA, the CDR3 is TGTGCCAGCAGTAACAGGGGGGACAATTCACCCCTCCACTTT.

This clonotype was counted between two and nine times. The chain is built from TRBV3-1 and TRBJ2-7; D is ambiguous. The germline V and J ends were trimmed by 1 base and 3 bases, with 16 bases remaining between them. CDR3 length: 16 amino acids. Germline V lookup: CDR1 LGHDT, CDR2 YNNKEL (reference sequence). The CDR3 sequence: CASSQGISRSYYEQYF. The CDR3 coding sequence is TGTGCCAGCAGCCAAGGGATCTCTAGAAGCTACTACGAGCAGTACTTC.

By sample share, this clonotype is medium-sized. The CDR3 protein is CASSPRGGRTEAFF. In DNA form, the CDR3 reads TGTGCCAGCAGCCCACGTGGGGGGCGCACTGAAGCTTTCTTT. The chain is built from TRBV9 and TRBJ1-1; tentatively, D is TRBD1 (6 bases). Trimming took 4 bases from V and 4 from J, leaving 14 bases between them. CDR1 SGDLS and CDR2 YYNGEE come from the germline V gene. CDR3 length: 14 residues.

The chain links TRBV12-3 or TRBV12-4 to TRBJ1-5; no clear D. This CDR3 region has 15 residues. V shed 8 bases and J shed 0 bases, with 14 bases lying between them. Here the CDR3 DNA reads TGTGCCAGCGGGCGACACCAGTATAGCAATCAGCCCCAGCATTTT. Translated: CASGRHQYSNQPQHF.

This clonotype was detected a few times. This chain joins TRBV27 and TRBJ1-1, with D perhaps matching TRBD1 (6 bases). The germline V gene encodes CDR1 MNHEY and CDR2 SMNVEV (reference sequence). V lost 4 bases to trimming and J lost 1 base, with 13 bases between them. This CDR3 spans 15 amino acids. CDR3 nucleotides: TGTGCCAGCAGTTCCCCGGGACATCCGAACACTGAAGCTTTCTTT. Translating gives CASSSPGHPNTEAFF.

The sample holds a few counts of this clonotype. This chain uses TRBV9 with TRBJ1-6, with 8 bases matching TRBD1. Germline-derived CDR1 and CDR2 are SGDLS and YYNGEE. The CDR3 totals 17 residues. J was trimmed by 7 bases and V by 4 bases; bases with no gene match: 13. The chain's CDR3 is CASSSQDRGPRNSPLHF. CDR3 DNA sequence: TGTGCCAGCAGCTCACAAGACAGGGGCCCGAGAAATTCACCCCTCCACTTT.

This clonotype was detected many times. This chain connects TRBV15 to TRBJ1-3; no clear D gene. There are 14 residues in the CDR3. Germline values: CDR1 LNHNV, CDR2 YYDKDF (reference sequence). Trimming shortened V by 8 bases and J by 0 bases, and 11 bases separated the two germline ends. The chain's CDR3 is CATRRPGSGNTIYF. The CDR3 DNA is TGTGCCACCCGACGGCCAGGCTCTGGAAACACCATATATTTT.

The V call is TRBV6-5, the J call TRBJ2-3; D is undetermined. The germline V gene encodes CDR1 MNHEY and CDR2 SVGAGI. This CDR3 region has 16 residues. V lost 2 bases, J lost 0 bases, and 12 bases lay in between. The CDR3 region is CASSYRLFGSTDTQYF. CDR3 bases: TGTGCCAGCAGTTACCGACTTTTCGGGAGCACAGATACGCAGTATTTT.

This clonotype was detected a few times. The gene calls are TRBV7-9 and TRBJ2-1, with D possibly called TRBD1 or TRBD2 (5 bases each). Germline-derived CDR1 and CDR2 are SEHNR and FQNEAQ (reference sequence). The CDR3 length is 16 residues. V lost 2 bases to trimming and J lost 3 bases, with 14 bases between them. The CDR3 sequence is CASSLRGQRIYNEQFF. In nucleotides, the CDR3 is TGTGCCAGCAGCTTAAGGGGCCAGCGGATCTACAATGAGCAGTTCTTC.

The V call is TRBV2, the J call TRBJ1-6; tentatively, D is TRBD1 (6 bases). CDR1 and CDR2 from the germline V gene are SNHLY and FYNNEI. V lost 3 bases, J lost 9 bases, and 15 bases lay in between. This CDR3 comprises 15 residues. The CDR3 nucleotides read TGTGCCAGCAGTGATCGTCGGGGGCAGGGTTCACCCCTCCACTTT. Translating it yields CASSDRRGQGSPLHF.

This clonotype was seen once. The chain uses TRBV20-1 and TRBJ2-1; 8 bases match TRBD2. Germline V CDR1 and CDR2: DFQATT, SNEGSKA (reference sequence). The CDR3 totals 16 residues. J was trimmed by 3 bases and V by 1 base; bases with no gene match: 8. In DNA form, the CDR3 reads TGCAGTGCTAGAGTTCTCTCGGGACTAGGCTACAATGAGCAGTTCTTC. Amino acid sequence: CSARVLSGLGYNEQFF.

The rearrangement joins TRBV28 to TRBJ1-5; 7 nucleotides line up with TRBD1. Germline V CDR1 and CDR2: MDHEN, SYDVKM. CDR3 length: 13 amino acids. V was clipped by 6 bases and J by 6 bases; unmatched bases: 5. DNA of the CDR3: TGTGCCAGCAGGAAGGGGGCGCGTCAGCCCCAGCATTTT. This gives the protein CASRKGARQPQHF.

This clonotype was seen a handful of times. The rearrangement links TRBV25-1 to TRBJ1-2, with D maybe TRBD1 (5 bases). CDR1 and CDR2 from the germline V gene are MGHDK and SYGVNS. The V and J ends lost 5 bases and 5 bases respectively, with 9 bases between them. The length of the CDR3 is 12 residues. The chain's CDR3 is CASSMGLYGYTF. The CDR3 region has the DNA TGTGCCAGCAGTATGGGACTTTATGGCTACACCTTC.

CDR3 DNA sequence: TGTGCCAGCAATAAACAGGGAGGCTGGCTCGAGCAGTACTTC. Amino acids: CASNKQGGWLEQYF. The chain recombines TRBV12-3 or TRBV12-4 with TRBJ2-7; D tentatively reads TRBD1 or TRBD2 (6 bases each). The V gene lost 7 bases and the J gene lost 6 bases, with 19 bases spanning the gap. The CDR3 spans 14 residues.

This clonotype showed up many times. This chain joins TRBV5-1 and TRBJ2-3, with D tentatively TRBD2 (6 bases). The CDR3 runs 18 residues. The germline V and J ends were trimmed by 2 bases and 6 bases, with 25 bases remaining between them. Germline CDR1 and CDR2: SGHRS and YFSETQ. DNA for the CDR3: TGCGCCAGCAGCTTCATTACCGGGGACTGGTTCACTCGGGATACGCAGTATTTT. Protein: CASSFITGDWFTRDTQYF.

This clonotype rates as medium-sized. The gene calls are TRBV7-2 and TRBJ1-3; D is undetermined. The CDR3 totals 17 residues. Trimming took off 2 bases at V and 0 bases at J, with 14 bases between the two ends. Germline loops: CDR1 SGHTA, CDR2 FQGNSA. CDR3: CASSLLGSQSSGNTIYF. The DNA of the CDR3 is TGTGCCAGCAGCTTATTGGGCAGCCAGAGCTCTGGAAACACCATATATTTT.

Concerning this clonotype itself: A read error is likely, as this CDR3 ends without the conserved phenylalanine or tryptophan. V gene TRBV18 combines with J gene TRBJ1-1, with TRBD1 as a possible D gene (5 bases). Looked up from germline, CDR1 is KGHSH and CDR2 is LQKENI. This CDR3 has 14 amino acids. V lost 3 bases and J lost 6, with 14 bases in between. This chain's CDR3 is CASSPSFRGAEAFL. The CDR3 DNA is TGTGCCAGCTCACCCAGCTTCCGGGGGGCTGAAGCTTTCTTG.